This note documents a single T cell receptor beta chain sequence. Its antigen remains unidentified. Germline V lookup: CDR1 SGHDN, CDR2 FVKESK. CDR3 length: 17 residues. The data belong to a study of CXCR3-negative and CXCR3-positive naive CD8 T cells. UMI-tagged TRB cDNA libraries were built via 5' RACE. TCRdb re-analyzed the 5' RACE reads; it lists each CDR3 protein once, without DNA. This sample's clone table lists 45,000 or so distinct CDR3 sequences. Study-level findings and limits: Memory CD8+ cells showed much lower diversity, while both naive subsets displayed comparably high diversity.

The chain employs TRBV14 and TRBJ1-2. The sequencing input was memory CD8+ T cells from blood. The origin of this receptor is a human donor in good health. Some clones in this sample may be carry-over from other donors' samples. The CDR3 loop is CASSQASPGLLPYGYTF.